The 14 T cell receptor beta chains below were found in one sample sequenced in a study of blood T cell repertoires in COVID-19. The assay was immunoSEQ multiplex PCR, and TCRdb's table has in-frame clones only and misses some. The repertoire consists of more than 55,000 clones, with around 82% occurring once and the leading ten covering approximately 21%. Sequencing input: peripheral blood. The receptors shown here come from a man older than 75 with active or convalescent COVID-19.

The chain has TRBV19 and TRBJ1-2, with TRBD1 matching over 7 bases. Trimming cost V 5 bases and J 6 bases; bases outside gene matches: 12. The CDR3 covers 15 residues. Germline values: CDR1 LNHDA, CDR2 SQIVND (reference sequence). DNA of the CDR3: TGTGCCAGTAGTTTTGACCCGGGACAGTATAATGGCTACACCTTC. This encodes CASSFDPGQYNGYTF.

This clone has more than one count but fewer than ten. The chain joins TRBV30 to TRBJ2-2, with 7 nucleotides matching TRBD2. This CDR3 contains 13 residues. V lost 7 bases and J lost 6; bases outside the gene matches: 8. Germline CDR1 and CDR2: GTSNPN and SVGIG (reference sequence). CDR3 residues: CALGRESAGELFF. Written as DNA, the CDR3 is TGTGCCTTGGGGAGGGAGTCTGCCGGGGAGCTGTTTTTT.

This clone has a handful of counts. The chain couples TRBV24-1 to TRBJ2-7; 7 bases agree with TRBD1. CDR3 length: 18 amino acids. The ends lost 2 bases at V and 3 bases at J; junction bases unmatched: 15. CDR1 KGHDR and CDR2 SFDVKD come from the germline V gene. The DNA of the CDR3 is TGTGCCACCAGTGATTCTCAATCTACAGGGGTAAAGCGCTACGAGCAGTACTTC. It yields the protein CATSDSQSTGVKRYEQYF.

The chain combines TRBV4-1 with TRBJ2-5; 9 nucleotides line up with TRBD2. The CDR3 has 16 residues. J gave up 3 bases and V 1 base, and 6 bases lay outside the gene matches. CDR1 and CDR2 from the germline V gene are MGHRA and YSYEKL. The CDR3 nucleotides are TGCGCCAGCAGCCAAGGTTCCGGGACTAGCAAAGAGACCCAGTACTTC. It codes for CASSQGSGTSKETQYF.

This clone occurred once. This chain joins TRBV27 and TRBJ2-7; a weak D match, TRBD1 (6 bases). CDR1 is MNHEY and CDR2 is SMNVEV in the germline V gene (reference sequence). CDR3 length: 16 residues. Trimming pared 1 base from V and 0 bases from J, leaving 13 bases between. The CDR3 DNA is TGTGCCAGCAGTTTATTTTCAGGGACAATCTCCTACGAGCAGTACTTC. As protein: CASSLFSGTISYEQYF.

V is TRBV21-1 and J is TRBJ2-3; the tabulated D call, TRBD2, remains unverified against the DNA. TRBV21-1 is marked as a pseudogene. CDR3 length: 16 residues. CDR3 bases: TGTGCCAGCAGCCCCCGAGGGGCGGGAGTAACAGATACGCAGTATTTT. It yields the protein CASSPRGAGVTDTQYF.

The chain uses TRBV27 and TRBJ2-2; 11 bases align to TRBD1. The CDR3 covers 15 residues. Germline CDR1 MNHEY, CDR2 SMNVEV (reference sequence). The V gene end was trimmed by 6 bases and the J gene end by 8 bases; junction bases not matched to a gene: 8. The chain's CDR3 is CASRRTGGAEGELFF. DNA of the CDR3: TGTGCCAGCAGAAGGACAGGGGGCGCCGAGGGGGAGCTGTTTTTT.

J is TRBJ2-5 and V is TRBV27; TRBD1 aligns across 7 bases. Germline V gives CDR1 MNHEY, CDR2 SMNVEV (reference sequence). The trim removed 5 bases at V and 4 bases at J, leaving 13 bases unmatched. The CDR3 is 16 residues long. The CDR3 reads CASSTYRGPDAETQYF. The DNA for the CDR3 is TGTGCCAGCAGTACATACAGGGGCCCCGATGCAGAGACCCAGTACTTC.

This clone showed up just a few times. The V and J genes are TRBV5-1 and TRBJ2-3; D not resolved. With 0 bases removed from V and 1 base from J, the gap between germline ends came to 3 bases. Germline V gives CDR1 SGHRS, CDR2 YFSETQ. This CDR3 is 13 amino acids long. CDR3 sequence (DNA): TGCGCCAGCAGCTTGGAGCGCACAGATACGCAGTATTTT. Protein: CASSLERTDTQYF. Full variable domain (remainder filled in from reference TRBV5-1 and TRBJ2-3): KAGVTQTPRYLIKTRGQQVTLSCSPISGHRSVSWYQQTPGQGLQFLFEYFSETQRNKGNFPGRFSGRQFSNSRSEMNVSTLELGDSALYLCASSLERTDTQYFGPGTRLTVL.

The V call is TRBV18, the J call TRBJ1-2, with D possibly TRBD1 on 5 matching bases. V dropped 4 bases and J dropped 4 bases, with 16 bases sitting between them. In germline, CDR1 is KGHSH, CDR2 LQKENI. The CDR3 is 15 amino acids. CDR3 nucleotide sequence: TGTGCCAGCTCACGAAGAGGGGAGGGACTCTATGGCTACACCTTC. It codes for CASSRRGEGLYGYTF.

This rearrangement joins TRBV6-5 to TRBJ1-3; no reliable D call. This CDR3 is 16 amino acids long. The germline gives CDR1 MNHEY, CDR2 SVGAGI. V was clipped by 0 bases and J by 3 bases, with 12 bases between them. CDR3 nucleotide sequence: TGTGCCAGCAGTTACTCTTATGGAGCTCTTGGAAACACCATATATTTT. This gives the protein CASSYSYGALGNTIYF.

This clone has a handful of counts. The V gene is TRBV7-6, the J gene TRBJ1-4, with D unresolved. V was cut by 2 bases and J by 2 bases, with 9 bases left in between. The V gene's germline CDR1 is SGHVS and CDR2 FNYEAQ. This CDR3 has 15 residues. The CDR3 DNA reads as TGTGCCAGCAGCTTAAACTCCGCCACTAATGAAAAACTGTTTTTT. Translating gives CASSLNSATNEKLFF.

This chain joins TRBV10-2 and TRBJ2-3; TRBD2 matches at 9 bases. The CDR3 length is 17 residues. In germline, CDR1 is WSHSY, CDR2 SAAADI. The ends lost 2 bases at V and 2 bases at J; junction bases unmatched: 8. The CDR3 loop reads CASSEHGAGGPTDTQYF. The CDR3 nucleotides are TGCGCCAGCAGTGAGCATGGAGCGGGAGGCCCCACAGATACGCAGTATTTT.

This clone occurred once. In DNA, the CDR3 is TGCGCCAGCAGCCAAACACCGGTGACAGGGTTTACTGGAAACACCATATATTTT. It specifies CASSQTPVTGFTGNTIYF. The chain links TRBV4-1 to TRBJ1-3; 7 positions match TRBD1. Germline trimming cut 2 bases from V and 2 bases from J; bases unmatched to any gene: 12. This CDR3 comprises 18 residues. CDR1 is MGHRA and CDR2 is YSYEKL in the germline V gene.